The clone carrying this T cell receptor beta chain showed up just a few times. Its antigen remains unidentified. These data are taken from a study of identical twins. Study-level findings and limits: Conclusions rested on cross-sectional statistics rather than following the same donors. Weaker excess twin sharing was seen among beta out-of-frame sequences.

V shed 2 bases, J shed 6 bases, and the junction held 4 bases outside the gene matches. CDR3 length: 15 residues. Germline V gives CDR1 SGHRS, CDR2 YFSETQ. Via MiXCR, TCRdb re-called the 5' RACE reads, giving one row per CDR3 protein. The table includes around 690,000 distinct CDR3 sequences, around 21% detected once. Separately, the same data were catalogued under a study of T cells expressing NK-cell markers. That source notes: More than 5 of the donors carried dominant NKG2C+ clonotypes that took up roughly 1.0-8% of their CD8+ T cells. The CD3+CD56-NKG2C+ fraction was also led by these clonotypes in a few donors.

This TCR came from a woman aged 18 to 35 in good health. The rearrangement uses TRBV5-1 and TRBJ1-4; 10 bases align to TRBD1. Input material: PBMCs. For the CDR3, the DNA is TGCGCCAGCAGCTTCGCCGGGACAGGGGATGAAAAACTGTTTTTT. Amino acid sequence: CASSFAGTGDEKLFF.